This record looks at one TCR beta chain sequence and its context. Its antigen is unknown. Qualities for individual bases were not recorded, and no much larger clone is one base off. Amplification of TCR beta CDR3 regions was carried out from RNA transcripts. A first-round RT-PCR of the TCR CDR3 used the HTBI primer set with the Qiagen OneStep RT-PCR kit. A second multiplex PCR round built the libraries, followed by size selection and purification. Libraries were sequenced paired-end with 100 bp reads on an Illumina HiSeq2000. Concerning the study's data processing: Raw data were processed with SOAPnuke, discarding reads with adapters, uncalled bases, mean Phred below 15, or no exact constant-primer or identifier match. COPE v1.2.5 was used to merge the high-quality paired reads, and each unique nucleotide sequence was defined as a clonotype. MiTCR v1.1 was used to align the clonotypes against IMGT TRBV, TRBD and TRBJ reference segments. The analysis was restricted to V-J combinations with a frequency above 0.0001, which together covered roughly 99% of the repertoires. The TCS score was defined as F50 (clonal expansion) divided by E x V (chaos), with BLOSUM62-based TCRdist calculated between CDR3 peptides within each V-J. Welch's t-statistics and random forest reduced several hundred V-J features to roughly 13, which were used in a naive Bayes classifier (R e1071). TCRdb took the public reads, trimmed them with fastp at Q25, ran MiXCR for clone calling and kept in-frame beta chains. Each record represents a unique CDR3 protein, reported with the most common genes and DNA among its rows. The V and J calls follow TCRdb's processing rather than the paper's. This sample gives 300,000 to 450,000 distinct CDR3 sequences in total; roughly 14% of them show up just once. The ten most abundant clones make up around 21% of the sample.

This sample was included in a study of T cells in Graves' hyperthyroidism and ophthalmopathy (dated by TCRdb to the late 2010s). Turning to the overall study: Peripheral blood was collected at initial diagnosis, before any treatment. The 75 to 100 discovery patients were divided at random into training and test sets in a 7:3 ratio. An independent validation cohort of under 20 hyperthyroidism patients and some 15 patients who later progressed to ophthalmopathy tested prospective prediction of ophthalmopathy. According to the paper, TCR Vbeta CDR3 sequencing was carried out on roughly 130 peripheral blood samples, which came from around 43 ophthalmopathy, around 74 hyperthyroidism and 17 progressor patients. After blood sampling, hyperthyroidism patients were treated with methimazole at a starting dose of 30 mg daily, and ophthalmopathy patients were treated with high-dose intravenous methylprednisolone. To identify distinguishing TCR V-J signatures, a discovery cohort of around 100 patients was used, comprising 43 with Graves' ophthalmopathy and approximately 57 with stable Graves' hyperthyroidism. In addition, the study compared T-cell repertoires in thyroid tissue and in blood from about 6 Graves' hyperthyroidism patients.

The CDR3 spans 16 residues, from the cysteine through the phenylalanine. Only CDR3 DNA remains: 48 bases, in frame from the first base. For CDR1 and CDR2, the germline V gene (reference sequence) lists MNHEY and SMNVEV. Cut back by 6 bases and 0 bases, the V and J ends lie 12 bases apart. Hyperthyroidism patients were newly diagnosed, with disease duration under 2 months, and aged 18 to 65 years. Patients with uncontrolled infections, other autoimmune diseases, pregnancy or lactation were excluded. Clinical symptoms, serum thyroxine and TRAb, thyroid ultrasound, and orbital computed tomography formed the basis for the diagnoses. Blood from progressor patients was drawn when they were first diagnosed with hyperthyroidism, before any ophthalmopathy symptoms appeared. Ficoll-Paque density gradient centrifugation was used to isolate PBMCs from around 10 ml of fresh peripheral blood. Patients classed as progressors first received a Graves' hyperthyroidism diagnosis and then went on to develop ophthalmopathy during follow-up. Trizol reagent was used to extract total RNA, and RNA quality was then checked on an Agilent 2100 Bioanalyzer.

Findings and caveats that apply to the study as a whole: Ophthalmopathy was separated from stable hyperthyroidism by a 13 V-J signature model, with 85% to 90% sensitivity and around 81% specificity obtained in cross-validation and 80%/75% obtained in testing. Most expanded thyroid clonotypes (frequency above 0.001) were also detected in blood, suggesting blood repertoires may reflect thyroid immune responses. In validation, the model predicted progression to ophthalmopathy a median of about 5.9 months before onset, with about 67% sensitivity and 72.22% specificity. Sample size was not statistically predetermined, and investigators were not blinded to group allocation.

The sample was blood. The chain joins TRBV27 to TRBJ2-6; no D gene call is confident. The sequence came from a young man with Graves' hyperthyroidism that later progressed to Graves' ophthalmopathy. The CDR3 region has the sequence CASSPQWVSGANVLTF. The DNA is as follows: TGTGCCAGCAGCCCACAGTGGGTCTCTGGGGCCAACGTCCTGACTTTC. Where the CDR3 stops, the reference TRBV27 and TRBJ2-6 genes take over; the full variable domain is EAQVTQNPRYLITVTGKKLTVTCSQNMNHEYMSWYRQDPGLGLRQIYYSMNVEVTDKGDVPEGYKVSRKEKRNFPLILESPSPNQTSLYFCASSPQWVSGANVLTFGAGSRLTVL.